These T cell receptor beta chains were read from a single sample in a study of OX40 agonist ivuxolimab in advanced cancers. Repertoires were generated with immunoSEQ multiplex PCR, while TCRdb's copy carries only in-frame clones and drops some. This sample yields fewer than 85,000 clones, of which approximately 83% are seen a single time; roughly 0.75% belongs to the top ten. The specimen was CD4+ or CD8+ T cells sorted from blood, collected in a trial of the OX40 agonist ivuxolimab. Every receptor here comes from an adult with an advanced solid tumor such as melanoma, head and neck, liver or kidney cancer. CDR3s include the opening cysteine and the closing phenylalanine or tryptophan. Fields, in order: clone size, J gene, D gene, V gene, CDR3 protein, CDR3 DNA. A D gene is named only where the DNA matches it firmly. Expanded clones get a size class; other rows say once, few or many, or leave the size out.

clone_size: once
j_call: TRBJ2-7
d_call: TRBD2
v_call: TRBV12-5
cdr3_aa: CASGLRVAGSYEQYF
cdr3_nt: TGTGCTAGTGGTTTGAGGGTAGCGGGTTCCTACGAGCAGTACTTC

clone_size: .
j_call: TRBJ2-2
d_call: TRBD1
v_call: TRBV11-3
cdr3_aa: CASSQGQGATGELFF
cdr3_nt: TGTGCCAGCAGCCAAGGACAGGGGGCGACCGGGGAGCTGTTTTTT

clone_size: once
j_call: TRBJ2-1
d_call: TRBD2
v_call: TRBV11-3
cdr3_aa: CASSFSGRNLEQFF
cdr3_nt: TGTGCCAGCAGCTTCAGCGGGAGGAATCTTGAGCAGTTCTTC

clone_size: .
j_call: TRBJ2-5
d_call: TRBD2
v_call: TRBV19
cdr3_aa: CASSIRGLAGGRTQYF
cdr3_nt: TGTGCCAGTAGTATTCGTGGACTAGCGGGGGGTAGGACCCAGTACTTC

clone_size: .
j_call: TRBJ1-1
d_call: .
v_call: TRBV7-8
cdr3_aa: CASSFGLNTEAFF
cdr3_nt: TGTGCCAGCAGCTTTGGGCTGAACACTGAAGCTTTCTTT

clone_size: once
j_call: TRBJ2-7
d_call: TRBD1
v_call: TRBV25-1
cdr3_aa: CASRSDRAEYEQYF
cdr3_nt: TGTGCCAGCAGATCGGACAGGGCGGAATACGAGCAGTACTTC

clone_size: .
j_call: TRBJ2-1
d_call: .
v_call: TRBV19
cdr3_aa: CASSTGVAYNEQFF
cdr3_nt: TGTGCCAGTAGTACGGGGGTTGCCTACAATGAGCAGTTCTTC

clone_size: once
j_call: TRBJ2-7
d_call: TRBD2
v_call: TRBV10-1
cdr3_aa: CASSDSGLAGGDGEQYF
cdr3_nt: TGCGCCAGCAGTGACTCGGGACTAGCGGGAGGGGACGGCGAGCAGTACTTC

clone_size: few
j_call: TRBJ1-5
d_call: .
v_call: TRBV2
cdr3_aa: CASSFLGKPQHF
cdr3_nt: TGTGCCAGCAGCTTTTTGGGGAAGCCCCAGCATTTT

clone_size: .
j_call: TRBJ2-1
d_call: .
v_call: TRBV7-9
cdr3_aa: CASSSPPASNEQFF
cdr3_nt: TGTGCCAGCAGCTCCCCCCCCGCCTCGAATGAGCAGTTCTTC

clone_size: .
j_call: TRBJ2-7
d_call: .
v_call: TRBV30
cdr3_aa: CAWSVGGPYEQYF
cdr3_nt: TGTGCCTGGAGTGTAGGGGGGCCGTACGAGCAGTACTTC

clone_size: .
j_call: TRBJ2-1
d_call: TRBD1
v_call: TRBV19
cdr3_aa: CASSKGAYNEQFF
cdr3_nt: TGTGCCAGTAGTAAGGGGGCTTACAATGAGCAGTTCTTC

clone_size: .
j_call: TRBJ2-3
d_call: TRBD2
v_call: TRBV18
cdr3_aa: CASSPTKIAGTTDTQYF
cdr3_nt: TGTGCCAGCTCACCCACGAAAATAGCGGGGACCACAGATACGCAGTATTTT